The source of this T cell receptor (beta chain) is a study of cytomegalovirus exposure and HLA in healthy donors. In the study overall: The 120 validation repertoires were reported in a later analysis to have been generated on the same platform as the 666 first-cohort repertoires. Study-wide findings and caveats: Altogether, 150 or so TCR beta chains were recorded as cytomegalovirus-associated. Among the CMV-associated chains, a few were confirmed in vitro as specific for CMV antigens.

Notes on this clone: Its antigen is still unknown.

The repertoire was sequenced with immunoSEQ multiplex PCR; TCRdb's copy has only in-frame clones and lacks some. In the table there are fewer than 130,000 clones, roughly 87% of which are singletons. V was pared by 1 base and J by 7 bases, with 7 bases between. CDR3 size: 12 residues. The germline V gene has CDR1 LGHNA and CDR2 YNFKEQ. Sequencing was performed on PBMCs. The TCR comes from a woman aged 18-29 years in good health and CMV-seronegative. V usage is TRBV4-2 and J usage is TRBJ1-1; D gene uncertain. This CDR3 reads CASSQGGNEAFF. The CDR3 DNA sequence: TGTGCCAGCAGCCAAGGAGGGAATGAAGCTTTCTTT.